This TCR beta chain was sequenced for a study of cytomegalovirus exposure and HLA in healthy donors. Notes on the study in general: Earlier results showed most TCR beta V segments being productive about 87% or about 30% of the time. An analysis that was carried out later associated some 17,000 TCR beta sequences with HLA alleles at 0.05 false discovery rate. Most observed TCR sequences were rare, whereas some public TCRs were detected in many donors.

13 Jbeta primers and 60 Vbeta primers were used for the PCR. Assay used: immunoSEQ multiplex PCR; TCRdb lists only in-frame clones, some missing. The data show 60,000 to 75,000 clones, 75% to 90% seen once. Germline V gene data show CDR1 as SGDLS and CDR2 as YYNGEE. This CDR3 region has 15 residues. The ends were cut back, 0 bases at V and 7 bases at J, with 14 bases in the middle. A remark on this clone: Its antigen is currently unknown.

The chain combines TRBV9 with TRBJ2-1; TRBD2 is a possible D gene (6 bases). The sample comprised PBMCs. This clonotype was sampled from a woman in her 30s in good health and CMV-seropositive. CDR3 loop: CASSVEWHRGNEQFF. The CDR3 DNA reads as TGTGCCAGCAGCGTAGAATGGCATCGGGGGAATGAGCAGTTCTTC.